These 30 T cell receptor beta chains originate from one sample sequenced in a study of blood T cells in healthy people across ages. Primers used in a second PCR of about 6 to 11 cycles were a sample-barcoded 5' primer and a J-beta primer mix. TCRdb reprocessed the 5' RACE reads with MiXCR, giving one entry per CDR3 protein. This table holds more than 500,000 distinct CDR3 sequences, about 25% found once. Sequenced: blood. These receptors were obtained from a woman aged 65 to 85 in good health.

This sequence joins TRBV10-3 and TRBJ2-7; 7 nucleotides align to TRBD1. Unmatched junction bases numbered 8, after V lost 2 bases and J lost 4 bases. The germline gives CDR1 ENHRY, CDR2 SYGVKD. This CDR3 has 15 amino acids. The CDR3 region is CAISEADRDRYEQYF. The CDR3 bases are TGTGCCATCAGTGAGGCCGACAGGGATAGGTACGAGCAGTACTTC.

In its sample, this clonotype was seen a few times. The chain couples TRBV7-3 to TRBJ2-5; tentatively, D is TRBD1 (6 bases). The CDR3 totals 14 residues. V lost 5 bases, J lost 5 bases, and 15 bases lay in between. Germline CDR1 reads SGHTA; CDR2 reads FQGTGA. In nucleotides, the CDR3 is TGTGCCAGCAGCCCAGGACAGTCCGGGGAGACCCAGTACTTC. It translates to CASSPGQSGETQYF.

In its sample, this clonotype was seen once. This chain joins TRBV12-3 or TRBV12-4 and TRBJ2-7, with D possibly being TRBD1 (5 bases). V was trimmed by 6 bases and J by 1 base, leaving 16 bases between them. The CDR3 contains 15 residues. The CDR3 coding sequence is TGTGCCAGCAGCCCGACAGAGGCCGGATCCTACGAGCAGTACTTC. It codes for CASSPTEAGSYEQYF.

V is TRBV29-1 and J is TRBJ1-2; 8 positions agree with TRBD1. Germline V gives CDR1 SQVTM, CDR2 ANQGSEA. Trimming removed 6 bases from V and 8 bases from J; junction bases left unmatched: 8. This CDR3 comprises 12 residues. The CDR3 DNA is TGCAGCGTGCTCGGACAGGGCTGGGGCTACACCTTC. Protein: CSVLGQGWGYTF.

The rearrangement uses TRBV7-9 and TRBJ2-5; D gene ambiguous. Looked up from germline, CDR1 is SEHNR and CDR2 is FQNEAQ (reference sequence). The CDR3 consists of 12 residues. Trimming left V 5 bases short and J 4 bases short, with 8 bases between. The CDR3 nucleotides read TGTGCCAGCAGCCCGGAGTCAGAGACCCAGTACTTC. Protein: CASSPESETQYF.

The genes are TRBV11-3 and TRBJ1-6; possible D gene TRBD1, 5 bases. From germline, CDR1 is SGHNT and CDR2 YENEEA. V was clipped by 4 bases and J by 8 bases, with 15 bases between them. The CDR3 is 15 residues long. Written as DNA, the CDR3 is TGTGCCAGCAGCTCCGGCCGGGGGAGAGATTCACCCCTCCACTTT. Translation gives CASSSGRGRDSPLHF.

V and J are TRBV5-1 and TRBJ2-7; 7 bases align to TRBD1. Germline V lookup: CDR1 SGHRS, CDR2 YFSETQ. The CDR3 consists of 13 residues. The V gene end was trimmed by 5 bases and the J gene end by 0 bases; junction bases not matched to a gene: 2. CDR3 DNA: TGCGCCAGCAGGTGGGACAGCTCCTACGAGCAGTACTTC. Encoded protein: CASRWDSSYEQYF.

V gene TRBV7-6 combines with J gene TRBJ2-3; D is uncertain. The CDR3 is 14 residues long. In germline, CDR1 is SGHVS, CDR2 FNYEAQ. The V end lost 3 bases, the J end lost 6 bases, and 13 bases lay between the germline ends. This CDR3 is CASSFPQITDTQYF. The CDR3 DNA reads TGTGCCAGCAGCTTCCCCCAGATCACGGATACGCAGTATTTT. The full variable domain, completed using reference TRBV7-6 and TRBJ2-3, is GAGVSQSPRYKVTKRGQDVALRCDPISGHVSLYWYRQALGQGPEFLTYFNYEAQQDKSGLPNDRFSAERPEGSISTLTIQRTEQRDSAMYRCASSFPQITDTQYFGPGTRLTVL.

This clonotype was seen a few times. The junction differs from germline at one of its ends, possibly a read error. The chain couples TRBV2 to TRBJ2-5; 8 bases agree with TRBD2. The CDR3 is 14 amino acids. Germline V gene sequence: CDR1 SNHLY, CDR2 FYNNEI. CDR3 region: CASSDTGGHNEQFF. The DNA of the CDR3 is TGTGCCAGCAGTGACACGGGGGGGCACAATGAGCAATTCTTC.

V is TRBV6-5 and J is TRBJ2-7, with D possibly being TRBD1 (6 bases). The CDR3 has 11 amino acids. Trimming pared 5 bases from V and 9 bases from J, leaving 11 bases between. Germline V gene lookup returns CDR1 MNHEY and CDR2 SVGAGI. The CDR3 DNA reads TGTGCCAGCAGTGGGGGCAGCAGGCAGTACTTC. This codes for CASSGGSRQYF.

This clonotype was seen more than once but under ten times. The CDR3 loop is CASTGTRGAETQYF. The CDR3, as DNA: TGTGCCAGCACCGGGACTCGGGGCGCTGAGACCCAGTACTTC. The chain couples TRBV12-3 or TRBV12-4 to TRBJ2-5, with D possibly being TRBD2 (6 bases). Trimming removed 7 bases at V and 5 bases at J, with 17 bases between. The CDR3 consists of 14 residues.

The chain recombines TRBV5-1 with TRBJ2-3; no reliable D call. Germline V gene sequence: CDR1 SGHRS, CDR2 YFSETQ. CDR3 length equals 14 residues. V lost 2 bases, J lost 1 base, and 8 bases lay in between. The CDR3 DNA sequence: TGCGCCAGCAGCTTCCTACGGGGCACAGATACGCAGTATTTT. Translation: CASSFLRGTDTQYF.

This clonotype was observed a handful of times. The chain couples TRBV30 to TRBJ2-5, with D possibly being TRBD1 (6 bases). The germline gives CDR1 GTSNPN, CDR2 SVGIG (reference sequence). V was trimmed by 3 bases and J by 4 bases, leaving 9 bases between them. This CDR3 contains 12 residues. CDR3 DNA: TGTGCCTGGAGCCACAGGGCAGAGACCCAGTACTTC. It codes for CAWSHRAETQYF.

At least ten counts were recorded for this clonotype. The chain is built from TRBV6-4 and TRBJ2-3, with D perhaps TRBD1 or TRBD2 (5 bases each). There are 13 residues in the CDR3. Trimming shortened V by 9 bases and J by 5 bases, and 15 bases separated the two germline ends. The V gene's germline CDR1 is MRHNA and CDR2 SNTAGT. The DNA of the CDR3 is TGTGCCAGGACGTATTGGGGGAAAGATACGCAGTATTTT. Protein product: CARTYWGKDTQYF.

The chain combines TRBV9 with TRBJ2-7; D possibly corresponds to TRBD2 (5 bases). The ends were cut back, 0 bases at V and 3 bases at J, with 10 bases in the middle. The CDR3 is made up of 14 amino acids. Germline V gene sequence: CDR1 SGDLS, CDR2 YYNGEE. CDR3 coding DNA: TGTGCCAGCAGCGTAGCCCATCGGGGCTACGAGCAGTACTTC. Encoded protein: CASSVAHRGYEQYF.

Here the CDR3 reads CASSLMVATQYF. The CDR3 DNA sequence: TGTGCCAGCAGCTTAATGGTGGCGACCCAGTACTTC. The chain employs TRBV7-9 and TRBJ2-5; D is uncertain. V dropped 2 bases and J dropped 7 bases, with 8 bases sitting between them. Germline assignment: CDR1 SEHNR and CDR2 FQNEAQ (reference sequence). The CDR3 is made up of 12 amino acids. Full variable domain (missing parts from reference TRBV7-9 and TRBJ2-5): DTGVSQNPRHKITKRGQNVTFRCDPISEHNRLYWYRQTLGQGPEFLTYFQNEAQLEKSRLLSDRFSAERPKGSFSTLEIQRTEQGDSAMYLCASSLMVATQYFGPGTRLLVL.

The table lists this clonotype with many counts. This sequence joins TRBV29-1 and TRBJ1-1; a possible D gene is TRBD1 (6 bases). Per germline, CDR1 SQVTM and CDR2 ANQGSEA. V was shortened by 3 bases and J by 1 base, with 6 bases between the two germline ends. This CDR3 contains 12 residues. The CDR3 reads CSVDRGNTEAFF. CDR3 DNA: TGCAGCGTTGACAGGGGGAACACTGAAGCTTTCTTT. Together with reference TRBV29-1 and TRBJ1-1, the CDR3 gives the full variable domain: SAVISQKPSRDICQRGTSLTIQCQVDSQVTMMFWYRQQPGQSLTLIATANQGSEATYESGFVIDKFPISRPNLTFSTLTVSNMSPEDSSIYLCSVDRGNTEAFFGQGTRLTVV.

The chain combines TRBV6-1 with TRBJ2-4, with 8 bases aligning to TRBD1. CDR3 size: 15 residues. Per the germline V gene, CDR1 is MNHNS and CDR2 is SASEGT. The V and J ends lost 3 bases and 3 bases, in that order; junction bases with no gene match: 4. The CDR3 DNA sequence: TGTGCCAGCAGTGATCGTGGACAGGGCAAAAACATTCAGTACTTC. Amino acids: CASSDRGQGKNIQYF.

The V call is TRBV7-9, the J call TRBJ2-3; tentatively, D is TRBD2 (5 bases). Trimming left V 3 bases short and J 6 bases short, with 16 bases between. Germline lookup yields CDR1 SEHNR and CDR2 FQNEAQ (reference sequence). The CDR3 is 15 residues long. CDR3 bases: TGTGCCAGCAGCTTCGTCAAGGAGGCGTCCGATACGCAGTATTTT. Protein product: CASSFVKEASDTQYF.

The chain employs TRBV5-1 and TRBJ1-4; D not resolved. The CDR3 has 18 amino acids. V lost 0 bases and J 0 bases, leaving 15 bases between the germline ends. Germline assignment: CDR1 SGHRS and CDR2 YFSETQ. CDR3 coding DNA: TGCGCCAGCAGCTTGGATCCCCCCTCAGCCGCAACTAATGAAAAACTGTTTTTT. It specifies CASSLDPPSAATNEKLFF.

The chain combines TRBV11-2 with TRBJ1-6; 7 bases map to TRBD1. In germline, CDR1 is SGHAT, CDR2 FQNNGV. V was pared by 1 base and J by 0 bases, with 6 bases of the junction left unmatched. This CDR3 spans 18 amino acids. CDR3 sequence (DNA): TGTGCCAGCAGCTTAGCTTCGGGACAGAGCTCCTATAATTCACCCCTCCACTTT. Amino acid sequence: CASSLASGQSSYNSPLHF.

The rearrangement uses TRBV29-1 and TRBJ2-7, with 9 bases fitting TRBD1. The J call could be wrong; TRBJ2-1 is a better fit for the DNA end. Germline V gene sequence: CDR1 SQVTM, CDR2 ANQGSEA. The CDR3 length is 14 residues. The CDR3, as DNA: TGCAGCGGCCAACGGGACAGGGAATACAATGAGCAGTTCTTC. This codes for CSGQRDREYNEQFF.

This clonotype was detected a few times. The chain has TRBV12-3 or TRBV12-4 and TRBJ2-7; TRBD1 might be the D (5 bases). The ends were cut back, 7 bases at V and 2 bases at J, with 9 bases in the middle. This CDR3 region has 12 residues. CDR3 sequence: CASTLGAYEQYF. The CDR3 DNA reads TGTGCCAGCACCTTAGGGGCCTACGAGCAGTACTTC.

This chain connects TRBV7-2 to TRBJ1-3; D remains ambiguous. The CDR3 sequence is 15 residues long. V was trimmed by 1 base and J by 7 bases, leaving 14 bases between them. Germline values: CDR1 SGHTA, CDR2 FQGNSA. CDR3 sequence: CASSLGREVRNTIYF. In DNA form, the CDR3 reads TGTGCCAGCAGCTTAGGCCGGGAGGTTAGGAACACCATATATTTT. The full variable domain, in which reference TRBV7-2 and TRBJ1-3 provide the parts outside the CDR3, is GAGVSQSPSNKVTEKGKDVELRCDPISGHTALYWYRQSLGQGLEFLIYFQGNSAPDKSGLPSDRFSAERTGGSVSTLTIQRTQQEDSAVYLCASSLGREVRNTIYFGEGSWLTVV.

This clonotype has at least ten counts. V gene TRBV9 combines with J gene TRBJ2-1; perhaps TRBD1 as D (6 bases). V gave up 0 bases and J gave up 4 bases, with 8 bases separating them. The CDR3 sequence is 14 residues long. CDR1 and CDR2 from the germline V gene are SGDLS and YYNGEE. CDR3 bases: TGTGCCAGCAGCGTAGCAGGGGTATACAATGAGCAGTTCTTC. It is translated as CASSVAGVYNEQFF.

This clonotype appeared a few times. The chain joins TRBV20-1 to TRBJ2-5; no reliable D call. The CDR3 runs 10 residues. Germline V gene data show CDR1 as DFQATT and CDR2 as SNEGSKA (reference sequence). V was shortened by 5 bases and J by 7 bases, with 8 bases between the two germline ends. DNA of the CDR3: TGCAGTGCTGTGGTTACGACCCAGTACTTC. This translates into CSAVVTTQYF.

The chain carries TRBV7-2 and TRBJ2-1; 13 nucleotides match TRBD2. The CDR3 is made up of 16 amino acids. Germline-derived CDR1 and CDR2 are SGHTA and FQGNSA. Germline trimming cut 5 bases from V and 8 bases from J; bases unmatched to any gene: 9. The CDR3 region has the DNA TGTGCCAGCAGCCGACAACTAGCGGGGGGGCCACATGAGCAGTTCTTC. It is translated as CASSRQLAGGPHEQFF.

This clonotype was detected only a few times. CDR3 region: CASIQDRGVETQYF. CDR3 bases: TGTGCCAGCATCCAGGACAGGGGGGTTGAGACCCAGTACTTC. The chain has TRBV12-3 or TRBV12-4 and TRBJ2-5, with TRBD1 identical over 10 bases. The CDR3 consists of 14 residues. Trimming took 7 bases from V and 5 from J; bases not matched to a gene: 7.

This CDR3 reads CASSSTRDSDGYTF. Written as DNA, the CDR3 is TGTGCCAGCAGCTCGACTCGGGACAGCGATGGCTACACCTTC. The chain employs TRBV7-2 and TRBJ1-2; the match to TRBD1 covers 7 bases. Germline values: CDR1 SGHTA, CDR2 FQGNSA. Trimming removed 4 bases from V and 6 bases from J; junction bases left unmatched: 8. This CDR3 comprises 14 residues.

Points on this clonotype: An end of the junction does not agree with germline; a read error may underlie this. The rearrangement links TRBV20-1 to TRBJ2-1, with 8 nucleotides matching TRBD2. The CDR3 loop spans 13 amino acids. From germline, CDR1 is DFQATT and CDR2 SNEGSKA (reference sequence). CDR3 nucleotides: TGCAGTGCCCCGGGGGGGCCTTCCAGCGAGCAGTTCTTT. Amino acids: CSAPGGPSSEQFF.